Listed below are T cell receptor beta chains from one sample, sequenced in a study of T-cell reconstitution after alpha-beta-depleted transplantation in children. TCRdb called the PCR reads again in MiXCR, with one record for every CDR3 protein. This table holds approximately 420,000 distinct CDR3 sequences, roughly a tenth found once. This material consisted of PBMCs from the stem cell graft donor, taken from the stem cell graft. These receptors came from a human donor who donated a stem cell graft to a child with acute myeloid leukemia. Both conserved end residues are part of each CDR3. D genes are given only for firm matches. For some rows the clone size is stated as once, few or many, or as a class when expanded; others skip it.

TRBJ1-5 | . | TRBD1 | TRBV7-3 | TGTGCCAGCAGCGGGCAGGGGGCGAATGAAGGAGACCAGCCCCAGCATTTT | CASSGQGANEGDQPQHF
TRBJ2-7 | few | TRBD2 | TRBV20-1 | TGCAGTGCCCGCCCGCCATCTAGCGGGGGCGAGCAGTACTTC | CSARPPSSGGEQYF
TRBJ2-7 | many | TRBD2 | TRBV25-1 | TGTGCCAGCAGTGGAGTAGCGGGAGTGATTGCCTACGAGCAGTACTTC | CASSGVAGVIAYEQYF
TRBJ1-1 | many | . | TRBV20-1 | TGCAGTGCTAGACTCCTCTGGGGTACAGGGATCCCTGAAGCTTTCTTT | CSARLLWGTGIPEAFF
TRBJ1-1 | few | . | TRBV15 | TGTGCCACCAGCTTTGACAGATTACCTGAAGCTTTCTTT | CATSFDRLPEAFF
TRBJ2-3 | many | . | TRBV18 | TGTGCCAGCTCATCACGACAGATACTACCTACGCAGTATTTT | CASSSRQILPTQYF
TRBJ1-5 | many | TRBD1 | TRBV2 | TGTGCCAGCAGTCTCCAGACAGGGAACAATCAGCCCCAGCATTTT | CASSLQTGNNQPQHF
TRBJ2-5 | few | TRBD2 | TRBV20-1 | TGCAGTGCTATTTCCGGGACTACGTCCCTAGAGACCCAGTACTTC | CSAISGTTSLETQYF
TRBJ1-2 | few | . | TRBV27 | TGTGCCAGCAGTTCCCCCCCAAATGGCTACACCTTC | CASSSPPNGYTF
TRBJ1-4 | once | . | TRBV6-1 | TGTGCCAGCAAAGAGCCGGCGAATGAAAAACTGTTTTTT | CASKEPANEKLFF
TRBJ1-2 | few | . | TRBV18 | TGTGCCAGCTCACCACCGTCGGTGGGTCGGGCAGGAACTTTCACCTTC | CASSPPSVGRAGTFTF
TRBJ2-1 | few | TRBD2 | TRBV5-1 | TGCGCCAGCAGCTTCCTAGCGGGTACCAACAATGAGCAGTTCTTC | CASSFLAGTNNEQFF
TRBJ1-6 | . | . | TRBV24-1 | TGTGCCACCAGTGATTTGCGGCAGGGCTCATCACCCCTCCACTTT | CATSDLRQGSSPLHF
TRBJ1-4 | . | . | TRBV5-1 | TGCGCCAGCAGCGGCGGGACCGCTAATGAAAAACTGTTTTTT | CASSGGTANEKLFF
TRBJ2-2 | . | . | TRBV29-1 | TGCAGCGTTCAGGCGGCAGGGATGGGTCGCTACACCGGGGAGCTGTTTTTT | CSVQAAGMGRYTGELFF
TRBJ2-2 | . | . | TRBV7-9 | TGTGCCAGCAGCTTCCTGAGTATGGAGCTGTTTTTT | CASSFLSMELFF
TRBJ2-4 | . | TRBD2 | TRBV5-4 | TGTGCCAGCAGCTTGTCCCCTAGCGGACTAGCCAAAAACATTCAGTACTTC | CASSLSPSGLAKNIQYF
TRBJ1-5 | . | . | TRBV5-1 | TGCGCCAGCAGCTTGGACAGACCGGGCGGGCCCCAGCATTTT | CASSLDRPGGPQHF
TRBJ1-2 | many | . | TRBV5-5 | TGTGCCAGCAGAGGGACTTCAGGTTTCTATGGCTACACCTTC | CASRGTSGFYGYTF
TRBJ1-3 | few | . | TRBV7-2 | TGTGCCAGCAGCAAGGACTTGGTGAACACCATATATTTT | CASSKDLVNTIYF
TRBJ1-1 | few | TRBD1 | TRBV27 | TGTGCCAGCAGGATGACAGGGAGGGGTGAAGCTTTCTTT | CASRMTGRGEAFF
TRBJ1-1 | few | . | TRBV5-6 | TGTGCCAGCAGCTTGGGCTGGATGAACACTGAAGCTTTCTTT | CASSLGWMNTEAFF
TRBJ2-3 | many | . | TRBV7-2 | TGTGCCAGCAGCGTTAGCGTAGATACGCAGTATTTT | CASSVSVDTQYF
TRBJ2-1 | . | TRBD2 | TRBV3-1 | TGTGCCTCCTGCCAAGGGCTCGGGACTAGCGGAAGTAGCTCCTACAATGAGCAGTTCTTC | CASCQGLGTSGSSSYNEQFF
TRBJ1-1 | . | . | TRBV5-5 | TGTGCCAGCAGTACGAAGATGAACACTGAAGCTTTCTTT | CASSTKMNTEAFF
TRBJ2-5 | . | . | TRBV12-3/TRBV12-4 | TGTGCCAGCAGTTGGTTGGGAGTGGGCCAAGAGACCCAGTACTTC | CASSWLGVGQETQYF
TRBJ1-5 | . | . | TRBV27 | TGTGCCAGCAGTACCCAGAATCAGCCCCAGCATTTT | CASSTQNQPQHF
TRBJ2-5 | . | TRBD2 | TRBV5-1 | TGCGCCAGCAGCTCCGGAGCGGGGGCGGCTCAAGAGACCCAGTACTTC | CASSSGAGAAQETQYF
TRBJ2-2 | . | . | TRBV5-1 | TGCGCCAGCAGCTTGCCCCCGACAGGTCAGGTCGACACCGGGGAGCTGTTTTTT | CASSLPPTGQVDTGELFF